This TCR beta chain was documented in a study of OX40 agonist ivuxolimab in advanced cancers. Study-wide context: The costimulatory receptor OX40 (CD134) was targeted by ivuxolimab, a fully human IgG2 agonistic monoclonal antibody. Of the roughly 53 patients in dose escalation, 19 had hepatocellular carcinoma, some 15 had melanoma, 9 had renal cell carcinoma and 9 had head and neck cancer. Intravenous ivuxolimab was administered to patients every 2 weeks at six dose levels: 0.01, 0.1, 0.3, 1.5, 3 and 10 mg/kg. In the dose-escalation cohort, more than 75% of patients were male, and the mean age was around 60 years, with a range of roughly 20 to 85. The monotherapy dose-escalation portion (N of about 50 patients) of the phase I ivuxolimab trial is reported in the paper. Three dose-escalation patients achieved partial responses, one with hepatocellular carcinoma and two with cutaneous melanoma. Patients were allowed to have had prior anti-PD-1, anti-PD-L1 or anti-CTLA-4 therapy, and approximately 43% of the dose-escalation patients had previously received checkpoint inhibitors. The purpose of peripheral TCRbeta sequencing was to test whether ivuxolimab changed TCR sequence diversity and led to clonal T-cell expansion. What the research found in general, with its limitations: At doses of 0.1 to 3.0 mg/kg, clonal expansion of both CD4+ and CD8+ blood T cells was observed from baseline to week 6. Low levels of normalized T-cell clonal expansion were also shown by some nonresponding patients. The antigen specificity of the peripheral T cells that underwent clonal expansion was not determined. After ivuxolimab, expanded clones were on average more numerous among CD8+ T cells than among CD4+ T cells. In the 0.1-3.0 mg/kg groups, partial responders had among the lowest normalized peripheral clonal expansion, particularly in CD8+ T cells.

Genomic DNA was isolated from the sorted cells so that the TCRbeta CDR3 region could be sequenced. The immunoSEQ Assay was used for sequencing of TCRbeta CDR3 regions. Sourced from immuneACCESS, this table was stored by TCRdb with only in-frame sequences that have V and J called. A share of the clones is absent; for the studies checked, an unresolved V gene accounts for under half, and the remainder has no known explanation. In this sample the table shows about 66,000 clones, roughly 84% of which occur a single time. The ten largest account for about 0.68% of the sample. Patients with autoimmune disease history or receiving systemic immunosuppression were excluded from the trial. Peripheral blood for TCR sequencing was collected from all dose cohorts at baseline, on cycle 4 day 1, and on cycle 7 day 1. The samples were taken from a phase I, first-in-human, multicenter, open-label dose-escalation trial of ivuxolimab. Adults with locally advanced or metastatic melanoma, renal cell, hepatocellular, or head and neck squamous cell carcinoma were enrolled in the trial. Before TCR sequencing, CD4+ T cells and CD8+ T cells were sorted from peripheral blood as separate populations.

At the junction V is shortened by 5 bases and J by 1 base; bases outside the gene matches: 11. The germline V gene yields MDHEN for CDR1 and SYDVKM for CDR2. The CDR3, cysteine through phenylalanine, is 18 amino acids long. The kept DNA is CDR3 alone, 54 bases in frame from the first base. As for this clone: Which antigen it targets is not known. Per-base qualities were not stored, and no clone one base away is much larger.

This clonotype was obtained from an adult with an advanced solid tumor such as melanoma, head and neck, liver or kidney cancer. The rearranged segments are TRBV28 and TRBJ2-5, with 12 bases matching TRBD2. The sequencing here drew on CD4+ or CD8+ T cells sorted from blood, taken in a trial of the OX40 agonist ivuxolimab. The DNA sequence is TGTGCCAGCAGTCCGACGCTAGCGGGGGGGCCGAGCCAAGAGACCCAGTACTTC. Its protein product is CASSPTLAGGPSQETQYF.